A selection of T cell receptor beta chains follows, all from one sample in a study of blood T cells in healthy people across ages. TCRdb ran MiXCR on the 5' RACE reads and lists one entry per CDR3 protein. The table records hundreds of thousands of distinct CDR3 sequences, about 29% of them present only once. This sample also belongs to another study, concerning T cells of mothers and their children.

The sample taken for sequencing was blood. These receptor sequences come from a boy younger than 10 in good health. The CDR3 runs from the conserved cysteine through the conserved F or W. Each record gives: CDR3 DNA, CDR3 protein, V gene, D gene, J gene, clone size. D genes are given only for firm matches. Some rows mark clone size as missing; the rest say once, few, many or name a class of expanded clone.

TGTGCCAGCAGTTCCACCCTGGGGACAGGGGAGTTCCTAAGGAGAGCTAACTATGGCTACACCTTC | CASSSTLGTGEFLRRANYGYTF | TRBV12-3/TRBV12-4 | TRBD1 | TRBJ1-2 | few
TGCAGTGCTAGCGGACAGTGGGGAAGGGACATTCAGTACTTC | CSASGQWGRDIQYF | TRBV20-1 | - | TRBJ2-4 | -
TGTGCCAGCAGCGTAAATCCAACACAGAGCTCTGGAAACACCATATATTTT | CASSVNPTQSSGNTIYF | TRBV9 | - | TRBJ1-3 | -
TGTGCCAGCTATGACTATAGCAGGGGGCTCTCCGAGCAGTACTTC | CASYDYSRGLSEQYF | TRBV5-5 | TRBD1 | TRBJ2-7 | many
TGTGCCAGCAGCCACACAGAGAAGGGAAACATTCAGTACTTC | CASSHTEKGNIQYF | TRBV6-6 | - | TRBJ2-4 | -
TGTGCCAGCAGCGTAGAGGGACTCTATGGCTACACCTTC | CASSVEGLYGYTF | TRBV9 | - | TRBJ1-2 | -
TGTGCCAGCAGTTACTCCGGGACTAGCGGCCAAGAGACCCAGTACTTC | CASSYSGTSGQETQYF | TRBV6-5 | TRBD2 | TRBJ2-5 | many
TGTGCCAGCAGTCACGGGGGGAGGGAGGACATTCAGTACTTC | CASSHGGREDIQYF | TRBV27 | TRBD2 | TRBJ2-4 | -
TGTGCCAGCACACCTCGGGATAGCGGGCCCTTAGGGGAGCAGTACTTC | CASTPRDSGPLGEQYF | TRBV5-5 | TRBD2 | TRBJ2-7 | few
TGTGCCAGCAGCTTAGCGCGGGTAGATATAGAAAAACTGTTTTTT | CASSLARVDIEKLFF | TRBV7-8 | - | TRBJ1-4 | few
TGTGCCAGCAGACGGCTGACAGGGGGCAAAGAGACCCAGTACTTC | CASRRLTGGKETQYF | TRBV6-1 | TRBD1 | TRBJ2-5 | -
TGTGCCAGCAGCCCTAGGACTAGCGGGAGTAGCTCTGAGCAGTTCTTC | CASSPRTSGSSSEQFF | TRBV7-9 | TRBD2 | TRBJ2-1 | -
TGTGCCAGCAGCCCAGGATGGACTAGCGGGTACAATGAGCAGTTCTTC | CASSPGWTSGYNEQFF | TRBV14 | TRBD2 | TRBJ2-1 | few
TGTGCCAGCAGTTTGCCCAGGGATTTTACCAAAAACATTCAGTACTTC | CASSLPRDFTKNIQYF | TRBV28 | - | TRBJ2-4 | once
TGCGCCAGCAGCCAAGATCAACAGGGCTACGAGCAGTACTTC | CASSQDQQGYEQYF | TRBV4-3 | - | TRBJ2-7 | -
TGTGCCAGCAGCCAAGGACGGATCTCCTACGAGCAGTACTTC | CASSQGRISYEQYF | TRBV3-1 | - | TRBJ2-7 | many
TGTGCCTGGAGTGCGGGACAGACGAATTCACCCCTCCACTTT | CAWSAGQTNSPLHF | TRBV30 | TRBD1 | TRBJ1-6 | -
TGCAGTGCTAGGTTATCGGGGGGACAAGAGACCCAGTACTTC | CSARLSGGQETQYF | TRBV20-1 | TRBD2 | TRBJ2-5 | -
TGTGCCAGCAGTTCCGGGACAGGCCCCGGGGAGCTGTTTTTT | CASSSGTGPGELFF | TRBV7-6 | TRBD1 | TRBJ2-2 | few
TGTGCCAGCGGGGGAAGTAGCTCCTACGAGCAGTACTTC | CASGGSSSYEQYF | TRBV12-3/TRBV12-4 | - | TRBJ2-7 | -
TGTGCCAGCAGCTTGGTAGCTAGCGGCTCCTACGAGCAGTACTTC | CASSLVASGSYEQYF | TRBV5-8 | TRBD2 | TRBJ2-7 | few
TGCGCCAGCAGCCAAGGATCGGGAATGGAAGCCAAAAACATTCAGTACTTC | CASSQGSGMEAKNIQYF | TRBV4-1 | - | TRBJ2-4 | few
TGCAGTGCTAGCCCGGAAAGGCGGTCAGATACGCAGTATTTT | CSASPERRSDTQYF | TRBV20-1 | - | TRBJ2-3 | once
TGTGCCAGCAGTTATAGGGGCGCCTACGAGCAGTACTTC | CASSYRGAYEQYF | TRBV6-2/TRBV6-3 | - | TRBJ2-7 | -
TGCGCCAGTGGGGAAGGGGGTTCAACCTACGAGCAGTACTTC | CASGEGGSTYEQYF | TRBV10-2 | - | TRBJ2-7 | -
TGTGCCAGCAGTCCCTCTCCCAACAATGAGCAGTTCTTC | CASSPSPNNEQFF | TRBV27 | - | TRBJ2-1 | -
TGTGCCAGCTCAAAGCAGGAGCGGCGTTCTGGAAACACCATATATTTT | CASSKQERRSGNTIYF | TRBV18 | - | TRBJ1-3 | -
TGTGCCAGCTGTCCGGGACAGCAAGAGACCCAGTACTTC | CASCPGQQETQYF | TRBV12-3/TRBV12-4 | TRBD1 | TRBJ2-5 | many
TGCAGTGCTAGTGTCCAGATTTTCTCCTACAATGAGCAGTTCTTC | CSASVQIFSYNEQFF | TRBV20-1 | - | TRBJ2-1 | few
TGCGCCAGCAAAGACGGGACTAGCGGCTACGAGCAGTACTTC | CASKDGTSGYEQYF | TRBV5-1 | TRBD2 | TRBJ2-7 | -
TGTGCCACCAGTGATTTGGCTGGGCAGGGGGCTTCTCCATGGTATGGCTACACCTTC | CATSDLAGQGASPWYGYTF | TRBV24-1 | TRBD1 | TRBJ1-2 | once
TGTGCCAGCTCTCTGGGTCAGGAGATCAGCACCGGGGAGCTGTTTTTT | CASSLGQEISTGELFF | TRBV18 | - | TRBJ2-2 | -
TGTGCCAGCAGTTTAAGCTTGACCTATGGCTACACCTTC | CASSLSLTYGYTF | TRBV12-3/TRBV12-4 | - | TRBJ1-2 | few
TGTGCCATCACCGGACAGGAGGGTTACGAGCAGTACTTC | CAITGQEGYEQYF | TRBV10-3 | - | TRBJ2-7 | few
TGTGCCAGCAGCTTCCTCAGCGGGGCCCTATCTGGGGCCAACGTCCTGACTTTC | CASSFLSGALSGANVLTF | TRBV7-2 | TRBD2 | TRBJ2-6 | -
TGCGCCAGCAGCTTCGGCGGCGGGGAGAATGAGCAGTTCTTC | CASSFGGGENEQFF | TRBV5-1 | - | TRBJ2-1 | few
TGTGCCAGCAGCTTAGTTCCTAGTCTTCAAGAGACCCAGTACTTC | CASSLVPSLQETQYF | TRBV11-1 | - | TRBJ2-5 | -
TGTGCCAGCAGCTCAGGGGGGAGCACAGATACGCAGTATTTT | CASSSGGSTDTQYF | TRBV7-8 | - | TRBJ2-3 | -
TGTGCCAGTAGTATAGTTCGGGAGCCCTACAATGAGCAGTTCTTC | CASSIVREPYNEQFF | TRBV19 | - | TRBJ2-1 | -
TGTGCCAGCAGCTTAGGCCTGGGAGGGATCTCCAACACCATATATTTT | CASSLGLGGISNTIYF | TRBV13 | - | TRBJ1-3 | -
TGTGCCAGCAGCTTATCACAAGGGGCCATCTTCCCCCTCCACTTT | CASSLSQGAIFPLHF | TRBV27 | - | TRBJ1-6 | -
TGTGCCAGCAGCTCCAACCCCACCGGGTACGAGCAGTACTTC | CASSSNPTGYEQYF | TRBV7-8 | - | TRBJ2-7 | -
TGTGCCAGCAGCTTTACCCTAGACAACGAGCAGTACTTC | CASSFTLDNEQYF | TRBV7-2 | - | TRBJ2-7 | few